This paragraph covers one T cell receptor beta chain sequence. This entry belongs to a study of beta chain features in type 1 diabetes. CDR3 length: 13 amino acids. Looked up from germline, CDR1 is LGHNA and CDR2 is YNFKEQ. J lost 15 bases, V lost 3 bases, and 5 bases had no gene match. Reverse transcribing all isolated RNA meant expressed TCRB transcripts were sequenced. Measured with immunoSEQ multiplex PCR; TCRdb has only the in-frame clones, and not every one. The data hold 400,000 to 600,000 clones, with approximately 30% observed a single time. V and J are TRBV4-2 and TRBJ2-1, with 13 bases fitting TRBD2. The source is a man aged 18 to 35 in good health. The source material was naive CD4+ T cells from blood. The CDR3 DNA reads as TGTGCCAGCAGCCAGGCCGGACTAGCGGGAGTGTTCTTC. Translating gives CASSQAGLAGVFF.